Each of the 18 T cell receptor beta chains below was sequenced from the same sample in a study of blood T cell repertoires in COVID-19. Some clones are missing from TCRdb's copy, which holds only in-frame ones; the method was immunoSEQ multiplex PCR. The table has some 270,000 clones, approximately 89% seen once; the top ten hold over 8%. The sequencing sample was made of peripheral blood. The receptors stem from a man aged 35 to 55 with active or convalescent COVID-19.

The rearrangement uses TRBV2 and TRBJ2-7, with 10 nucleotides matching TRBD1. The CDR3 runs to 15 residues. CDR1 and CDR2 from the germline V gene are SNHLY and FYNNEI. V shed 5 bases, J shed 6 bases, and the junction held 10 bases outside the gene matches. CDR3 loop: CASSTRQGALSEQYF. The CDR3 region has the DNA TGTGCCAGCAGTACCCGACAGGGGGCTCTTTCCGAGCAGTACTTC.

J is TRBJ1-1 and V is TRBV5-1, with a possible D match to TRBD1 (5 bases). This CDR3 spans 16 amino acids. The germline V gene encodes CDR1 SGHRS and CDR2 YFSETQ. Trimming stripped 2 bases from V and 0 bases from J, with 14 bases between. CDR3 sequence: CASSLGGAKLNTEAFF. The CDR3 coding sequence is TGCGCCAGCAGCTTAGGAGGGGCTAAGTTGAACACTGAAGCTTTCTTT.

This clone was counted between two and nine times. The chain is built from TRBV27 and TRBJ2-3; tentatively, D is TRBD1 (5 bases). Germline-derived CDR1 and CDR2 are MNHEY and SMNVEV (reference sequence). The germline V and J ends were trimmed by 3 bases and 2 bases, with 12 bases remaining between them. This CDR3 is built from 15 residues. The CDR3 sequence is CASSFGAVATDTQYF. The DNA of the CDR3 is TGTGCCAGCAGTTTTGGGGCGGTGGCCACAGATACGCAGTATTTT.

This rearrangement joins TRBV18 to TRBJ2-1, with 11 positions matching TRBD2. Unmatched junction bases numbered 6, after V lost 4 bases and J lost 4 bases. Germline CDR1 and CDR2: KGHSH and LQKENI. This CDR3 comprises 16 residues. The CDR3 nucleotides are TGTGCCAGCTCACACCCGGGACTAGCGGAGTACAATGAGCAGTTCTTC. Residues: CASSHPGLAEYNEQFF. Drawing the rest from reference TRBV18 and TRBJ2-1, the complete variable domain is NAGVMQNPRHLVRRRGQEARLRCSPMKGHSHVYWYRQLPEEGLKFMVYLQKENIIDESGMPKERFSAEFPKEGPSILRIQQVVRGDSAAYFCASSHPGLAEYNEQFFGPGTRLTVL.

The J gene is TRBJ2-7, the V gene TRBV5-1; 7 bases agree with TRBD2. The germline V gene encodes CDR1 SGHRS and CDR2 YFSETQ. With 2 bases clipped from V and 4 bases from J, the junction kept 12 bases outside the gene matches. The CDR3 has 16 amino acids. DNA of the CDR3: TGCGCCAGCAGCTTCGGTGGGAGCGGGGATTCATACGAGCAGTACTTC. This encodes CASSFGGSGDSYEQYF.

The rearrangement uses TRBV9 and TRBJ1-2, with D tentatively TRBD1 (5 bases). Trimming pared 0 bases from V and 2 bases from J, leaving 11 bases between. The CDR3 totals 15 residues. CDR1 is SGDLS, CDR2 YYNGEE, per germline. The CDR3 nucleotides read TGTGCCAGCAGCGTAGGCCAGGGTTCGAACTATGGCTACACCTTC. Translated, it gives CASSVGQGSNYGYTF. The whole variable domain, remainder taken from reference TRBV9 and TRBJ1-2, is DSGVTQTPKHLITATGQRVTLRCSPRSGDLSVYWYQQSLDQGLQFLIQYYNGEERAKGNILERFSAQQFPDLHSELNLSSLELGDSALYFCASSVGQGSNYGYTFGSGTRLTVV.

Turning to this clone: This sample also contains other DNA sequences that code for the same CDR3. The rearrangement links TRBV6-1 to TRBJ2-3, with TRBD2 identical over 9 bases. Germline V gene data show CDR1 as MNHNS and CDR2 as SASEGT. The CDR3 is 15 residues long. The trim removed 2 bases at V and 4 bases at J, leaving 4 bases unmatched. CDR3 amino acids: CASSELAGNPDTQYF. As DNA, the CDR3 is TGTGCCAGCAGTGAACTAGCGGGGAATCCAGATACGCAGTATTTT.

The rearrangement joins TRBV4-1 to TRBJ1-2; D gene unclear. Germline-derived CDR1 and CDR2 are MGHRA and YSYEKL. This CDR3 has 14 residues. Trimming took 1 base from V and 4 from J, leaving 10 bases between them. CDR3 nucleotides: TGCGCCAGCAGCCAAGCGGCGGGTCGCTATGGCTACACCTTC. Translated, it gives CASSQAAGRYGYTF.

This clone came up once. The chain carries TRBV5-4 and TRBJ2-1, with 11 bases identical to TRBD2. Per the germline V gene, CDR1 is SGHNT and CDR2 is YYREEE (reference sequence). J gave up 7 bases and V 0 bases, and 12 bases lay outside the gene matches. The CDR3 has 18 amino acids. The CDR3: CASSLVTSGATVGNEQFF. The CDR3 DNA reads TGTGCCAGCAGCTTGGTGACTAGCGGGGCCACAGTGGGGAATGAGCAGTTCTTC.

Note on this clone: The same CDR3 can be traced to other DNA sequences in this sample. This rearrangement joins TRBV3-1 (or the pseudogene TRBV3-2) to TRBJ1-2; D not certain. Germline V CDR1 and CDR2: LGHDT, YNNKEL (reference sequence). The germline V and J ends were trimmed by 1 base and 2 bases, with 8 bases remaining between them. CDR3 length: 14 amino acids. As DNA, the CDR3 is TGTGCCAGCAGCCAAGGCTCGGGGAACTATGGCTACACCTTC. Residues: CASSQGSGNYGYTF.

This clone was observed a handful of times. V and J are TRBV5-1 and TRBJ2-2; D is uncertain. Germline assignment: CDR1 SGHRS and CDR2 YFSETQ. This CDR3 region has 12 residues. V lost 4 bases and J lost 6, with 7 bases in between. CDR3 sequence: CASSPFPGELFF. CDR3 nucleotide sequence: TGCGCCAGCAGCCCTTTTCCCGGGGAGCTGTTTTTT. The whole variable domain, filled in from reference TRBV5-1 and TRBJ2-2, reads KAGVTQTPRYLIKTRGQQVTLSCSPISGHRSVSWYQQTPGQGLQFLFEYFSETQRNKGNFPGRFSGRQFSNSRSEMNVSTLELGDSALYLCASSPFPGELFFGEGSRLTVL.

The rearrangement links TRBV12-3 or TRBV12-4 to TRBJ1-4, with a possible D match to TRBD1 (5 bases). The CDR3 is 12 amino acids. V lost 3 bases and J 7 bases, leaving 6 bases between the germline ends. The CDR3 sequence is CASSLQGEKLFF. CDR3 coding DNA: TGTGCCAGCAGTTTGCAGGGTGAAAAACTGTTTTTT.

V usage is TRBV18 and J usage is TRBJ2-7, with TRBD1 matching 8 bases. The V and J ends lost 5 bases and 4 bases, in that order; junction bases with no gene match: 7. The CDR3 sequence is 14 residues long. The germline CDR1 and CDR2 sequences are KGHSH and LQKENI. CDR3 DNA: TGTGCCAGCTCATCCCGGACAGGGTCTTACGAGCAGTACTTC. This encodes CASSSRTGSYEQYF. The variable domain in full, with the rest retrieved from reference TRBV18 and TRBJ2-7, is NAGVMQNPRHLVRRRGQEARLRCSPMKGHSHVYWYRQLPEEGLKFMVYLQKENIIDESGMPKERFSAEFPKEGPSILRIQQVVRGDSAAYFCASSSRTGSYEQYFGPGTRLTVT.

The chain has TRBV5-1 and TRBJ1-2; TRBD1 is a possible D gene (5 bases). Germline CDR1 SGHRS, CDR2 YFSETQ. V dropped 2 bases and J dropped 6 bases, with 11 bases sitting between them. This CDR3 is 13 amino acids long. The CDR3 nucleotides are TGCGCCAGCAGCTTACAGGAGAACAATGGCTACACCTTC. Its protein is CASSLQENNGYTF. Complete variable domain (other parts from reference TRBV5-1 and TRBJ1-2): KAGVTQTPRYLIKTRGQQVTLSCSPISGHRSVSWYQQTPGQGLQFLFEYFSETQRNKGNFPGRFSGRQFSNSRSEMNVSTLELGDSALYLCASSLQENNGYTFGSGTRLTVV.

The chain uses TRBV27 and TRBJ2-3; TRBD1 agrees at 8 bases. CDR1 MNHEY and CDR2 SMNVEV come from the germline V gene (reference sequence). V shed 6 bases, J shed 4 bases, and the junction held 6 bases outside the gene matches. CDR3 length equals 14 residues. CDR3 amino acids: CASRLDRGADTQYF. The CDR3 coding sequence is TGTGCCAGCAGACTCGACAGGGGAGCAGATACGCAGTATTTT.

This chain uses TRBV6-4 with TRBJ1-5, with D possibly TRBD1 on 5 matching bases. The CDR3 covers 15 residues. Per the germline V gene, CDR1 is MRHNA and CDR2 is SNTAGT. Deletions cut 4 bases from V and 5 bases from J, with 15 bases between. The CDR3 coding sequence is TGTGCCAGCAGTGTTTTGGTCGACAGAGATCAGCCCCAGCATTTT. Protein: CASSVLVDRDQPQHF.

The chain links TRBV14 to TRBJ2-5; 7 bases line up with TRBD2. The CDR3 extends over 16 amino acids. V trimming: 4 bases; J trimming: 1 base; junction bases outside the gene matches: 9. From germline, CDR1 is SGHDN and CDR2 FVKESK. The CDR3 reads CASSPLAGDLQETQYF. DNA of the CDR3: TGTGCCAGCAGCCCCCTGGCGGGAGACCTCCAAGAGACCCAGTACTTC.

The chain carries TRBV30 and TRBJ2-1; D might be TRBD2 (5 bases). Trimming took 0 bases from V and 8 from J, leaving 17 bases between them. CDR3 length: 15 residues. Germline V gives CDR1 GTSNPN, CDR2 SVGIG (reference sequence). This CDR3 is CAWSVLEGIHYEQFF. CDR3 DNA sequence: TGTGCCTGGAGTGTACTTGAGGGAATACACTATGAGCAGTTCTTC.